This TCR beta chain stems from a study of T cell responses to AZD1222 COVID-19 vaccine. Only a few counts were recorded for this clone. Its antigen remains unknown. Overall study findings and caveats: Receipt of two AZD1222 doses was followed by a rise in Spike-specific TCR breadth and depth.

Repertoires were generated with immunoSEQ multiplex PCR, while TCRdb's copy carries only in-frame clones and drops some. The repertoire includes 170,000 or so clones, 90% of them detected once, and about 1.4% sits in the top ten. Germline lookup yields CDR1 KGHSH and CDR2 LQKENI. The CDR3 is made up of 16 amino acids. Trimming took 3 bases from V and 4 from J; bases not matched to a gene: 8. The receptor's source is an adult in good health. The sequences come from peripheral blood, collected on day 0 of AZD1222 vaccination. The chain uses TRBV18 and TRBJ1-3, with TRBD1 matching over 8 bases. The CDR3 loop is CASSPSGTGAGNTIYF. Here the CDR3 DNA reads TGTGCCAGCTCACCGTCAGGGACAGGCGCCGGAAACACCATATATTTT.